This T cell receptor beta chain was identified during a study of cytomegalovirus exposure and HLA in healthy donors. Study observations and caveats: Relative to the 666-donor mean, N-insertions were reportedly fewer in an Asian-associated ancestry cluster in a later analysis.

With respect to this clone: Its target is not known. Lacking the conserved final phenylalanine or tryptophan, this CDR3 likely reflects a read error.

PCR primers comprised 60 Vbeta and 13 Jbeta primers. The table came from immunoSEQ multiplex PCR; TCRdb's copy has only in-frame clones and leaves some out. This sample contains more than 140,000 clones. The origin of this receptor is a woman under 30 in good health and CMV-seronegative. Input material: PBMCs.

The CDR3, as DNA: TGTGCCAGCAGCGAGAACAGGGGTTCCTACGGCTACACCGTC. It specifies CASSENRGSYGYTV. The V gene is TRBV6-6, the J gene TRBJ1-2, with 7 bases aligning to TRBD1. J was trimmed by 8 bases and V by 6 bases; bases with no gene match: 12. In germline, CDR1 is MNHNY, CDR2 SVGAGI (reference sequence). The CDR3 sequence is 14 residues long.